This paragraph reports one TCR beta chain. What it binds is unknown. Using immunoSEQ multiplex PCR, the repertoire was profiled, and TCRdb retains in-frame clones only, with some absent. The specimen's table records 11,000 to 15,000 clones. This specimen comes from a study of Tregs in tolerant kidney transplant recipients. Study results and limitations: Activated donor B cell expansion appeared to reveal the most relevant donor-specific TCRbeta repertoire. Nucleotide sequences could not be compared across some patients' samples due to primer changes.

The nonmyeloablative bone marrow transplants came from related graft donors, with transient mixed chimerism. CD4+CD25+CD127- Tregs, CD4+CD25- non-Tregs, CD4 and CD8 cells were sorted. This TCR was recovered from a human patient who received a combined kidney and bone marrow transplant. The graft donor may have contributed some T cells. The sequences come from CD8+ T cells from blood (PBMCs), collected 6 months after the transplant.

CDR3 bases read: TGTGCCAGCAGCTTCGGGACAGGGCGCACAGATACG. It yields the protein CASSFGTGRTDT. The complete CDR3 protein is CASSFGTGRTDTQYF. This chain joins TRBV11-2 and TRBJ2-3; 9 bases line up with TRBD1. Sequencing ends 3 residues short of the CDR3 end; the germline J gene provides the rest. Looked up from germline, CDR1 is SGHAT and CDR2 is FQNNGV. The CDR3 runs to 15 residues. Unmatched junction bases numbered 2, after V lost 3 bases and J lost 1 base.